One T cell receptor (beta chain) is described in this entry. By UMI-labeled 5' RACE, the TCR beta libraries were made. TCRdb reprocessed the 5' RACE reads, with one entry per CDR3 protein and no DNA. The sample data list several thousand distinct CDR3 sequences. These data are taken from a study of human CD8 memory T cell subsets. Germline CDR1 KGHDR, CDR2 SFDVKD. The CDR3 loop spans 15 amino acids. The sample consisted of CD8+ effector memory T cells (TEM) sorted from PBMCs. The sample's subset: effector memory CD8 T cells, CCR7- CD45RO+ CD95+. The gene calls are TRBV24-1 and TRBJ2-7; checking the TCRdb D call of TRBD1 is not possible without DNA. The clonotype originates from a human donor in good health. The CDR3 sequence: CATSDPGTRAYEQYF.